This entry lists 2 T cell receptor beta chains sequenced from one sample in a study of T cells in Graves' hyperthyroidism and ophthalmopathy. Authors of the study amplified TCR beta CDR3 regions from RNA transcripts. The HTBI primer set drove a first-round RT-PCR of the TCR CDR3. TCRdb itself ran the multiplex PCR reads through MiXCR, one entry per CDR3 protein. The repertoire has around 500,000 distinct CDR3 sequences, approximately 15% of them found once; the top ten carry around a sixth. Input material: blood. All receptors come from a woman between 18 and 30 years old with Graves' hyperthyroidism.

This clonotype was detected only a few times. CDR3 loop: CAVQGGYNEQFF. The CDR3 DNA is TGTGCCGTACAGGGGGGGTACAATGAGCAGTTCTTC. The chain carries TRBV19 and TRBJ2-1, with D possibly being TRBD1 (8 bases). This CDR3 comprises 12 residues. Trimming removed 11 bases at V and 4 bases at J, with 12 bases between. The germline CDR1 and CDR2 sequences are LNHDA and SQIVND (reference sequence).

This clonotype has at least ten counts. This chain joins TRBV12-3 or TRBV12-4 and TRBJ2-5; D remains ambiguous. Between the trimmed V and J ends, which lost 8 bases and 2 bases, there was a span of 15 bases. The CDR3 spans 14 residues. This CDR3 is CASGLGSRQETQYF. CDR3 sequence (DNA): TGTGCCAGCGGCCTAGGTAGCAGACAAGAGACCCAGTACTTC.